The table lists the clone carrying this TCR beta chain with a count of one. Its cognate antigen is unknown. TCRdb's table, derived via immunoSEQ multiplex PCR, lists solely in-frame clones and lacks some. The repertoire holds 120,000 or so clones, with roughly 84% as singletons. The data were obtained in a study of cytomegalovirus exposure and HLA in healthy donors. Germline CDR1 reads MGHDK; CDR2 reads SYGVNS. The CDR3 totals 15 residues. V dropped 6 bases and J dropped 7; count of bases not matched to a gene: 7. Points from the study as a whole: CMV antigen specificity was confirmed in vitro for a few CMV-associated chains.

Sequencing used PBMCs. This sequence originates from a woman under 40 in good health and CMV-seronegative. The chain is built from TRBV25-1 and TRBJ1-6; 9 nucleotides agree with TRBD1. CDR3 protein: CASREQGAYNSPLHF. DNA for the CDR3: TGTGCCAGCAGAGAACAGGGGGCTTACAATTCACCCCTCCACTTT.